One sample yielded the 11 T cell receptor beta chains listed below, sequenced in a study of spatial heterogeneity in lung cancer. In TCRdb, the 5' RACE reads were re-called with MiXCR into one record per CDR3 protein. The table has tens of thousands of distinct CDR3 sequences, under 11% seen once. Sample time point: blood at routine non-recurrence follow-up after resection. The sample was PBMCs, taken at follow-up. The receptors were sampled from a female donor with early-stage non-small cell lung cancer.

In regard to this clonotype: This may stem from a read error, because a much larger clone lies one nucleotide away. This chain connects TRBV2 to TRBJ2-1; tentative D call: TRBD2 (5 bases). Germline V gene sequence: CDR1 SNHLY, CDR2 FYNNEI. The length of the CDR3 is 14 residues. Trimming removed 8 bases from V and 0 bases from J, with 11 bases in between. The CDR3 nucleotides are TGTGCCAGCGGTAGCGTAAGCTCCTACAATGAGCAGTTCTTC. Its translation is CASGSVSSYNEQFF.

This clonotype came up many times. V is TRBV3-1 and J is TRBJ2-7, with 12 bases that match TRBD1. This CDR3 comprises 16 residues. CDR1 LGHDT and CDR2 YNNKEL come from the germline V gene (reference sequence). Unmatched junction bases numbered 6, after V lost 2 bases and J lost 4 bases. Written as DNA, the CDR3 is TGTGCCAGCAGCCAAATAGGGACAGGGGGCTCGTACGAGCAGTACTTC. Translation gives CASSQIGTGGSYEQYF.

This clonotype appeared many times. The CDR3 sequence: CSVGKDTYEQYF. CDR3 in DNA: TGCAGCGTTGGGAAGGACACCTACGAGCAGTACTTC. This sequence joins TRBV29-1 and TRBJ2-7; a possible D gene is TRBD1 (5 bases). This CDR3 comprises 12 residues. Germline CDR1 SQVTM, CDR2 ANQGSEA. V shed 4 bases and J shed 2 bases, with 9 bases lying between them.

V gene TRBV5-5 combines with J gene TRBJ2-5; D possibly corresponds to TRBD1 (6 bases). Per the germline V gene, CDR1 is SGHKS and CDR2 is YYEKEE (reference sequence). With 2 bases removed from V and 5 bases from J, the gap between germline ends came to 13 bases. The CDR3 is 14 amino acids. The CDR3 loop is CASSFSGEGETQYF. DNA of the CDR3: TGTGCCAGCAGCTTCTCAGGGGAAGGGGAGACCCAGTACTTC.

This clonotype was counted many times. V is TRBV7-8 and J is TRBJ2-5; 7 bases line up with TRBD1. The J segment lost 3 bases and the V segment lost 5 bases, leaving 3 bases of the junction unmatched. Germline V gene lookup returns CDR1 SGHVS and CDR2 FQNEAQ. The CDR3 loop spans 13 amino acids. The CDR3 DNA is TGTGCCAGCAGCACAGGACAGGAAGAGACCCAGTACTTC. It yields the protein CASSTGQEETQYF.

The chain couples TRBV5-6 to TRBJ2-7; D remains unclear. Trimming removed 4 bases from V and 0 bases from J, with 11 bases in between. This CDR3 region has 14 residues. The germline V gene has CDR1 SGHDT and CDR2 YYEEEE. CDR3 protein: CASSLSGISYEQYF. CDR3 nucleotides: TGTGCCAGCAGCCTGAGTGGGATCTCCTACGAGCAGTACTTC.

This clonotype was observed at least ten times. The rearrangement joins TRBV6-4 to TRBJ1-1; maybe TRBD1 (5 bases). The CDR3 contains 14 residues. Germline-derived CDR1 and CDR2 are MRHNA and SNTAGT. V was shortened by 3 bases and J by 8 bases, with 16 bases between the two germline ends. The CDR3 is CASSDAVGWDEAFF. Written as DNA, the CDR3 is TGTGCCAGCAGTGATGCGGTGGGGTGGGACGAAGCTTTCTTT.

The chain employs TRBV28 and TRBJ2-7; TRBD1 matches at 8 bases. Germline lookup yields CDR1 MDHEN and CDR2 SYDVKM. J gave up 4 bases and V 6 bases, and 17 bases lay outside the gene matches. CDR3 length: 17 residues. CDR3 sequence (DNA): TGTGCCAGCAGCCTACCCTCTGACAGGGGCAGGCCATACGAGCAGTACTTC. Protein sequence: CASSLPSDRGRPYEQYF. Complete variable domain (other parts from reference TRBV28 and TRBJ2-7): DVKVTQSSRYLVKRTGEKVFLECVQDMDHENMFWYRQDPGLGLRLIYFSYDVKMKEKGDIPEGYSVSREKKERFSLILESASTNQTSMYLCASSLPSDRGRPYEQYFGPGTRLTVT.

The chain carries TRBV27 and TRBJ2-1; tentatively, D is TRBD2 (6 bases). Trimming shortened V by 3 bases and J by 7 bases, and 10 bases separated the two germline ends. The CDR3 is 13 amino acids. The germline V gene encodes CDR1 MNHEY and CDR2 SMNVEV (reference sequence). DNA for the CDR3: TGTGCCAGCAGTTTCAGCGGGCCGAATGAGCAGTTCTTC. Translating it yields CASSFSGPNEQFF.

CDR3 loop: CSASTGRNQPQHF. The DNA of the CDR3 is TGCAGCGCCTCGACAGGGCGTAATCAGCCCCAGCATTTT. The V call is TRBV29-1, the J call TRBJ1-5; 7 nucleotides match TRBD1. In germline, CDR1 is SQVTM, CDR2 ANQGSEA. CDR3 size: 13 residues. After removal of 7 bases from V and 4 bases from J, the junction contained 7 bases not matched to a gene.

This clonotype was seen many times. J is TRBJ1-5 and V is TRBV19, with 8 bases fitting TRBD1. After removal of 5 bases from V and 5 bases from J, the junction contained 8 bases not matched to a gene. The germline V gene encodes CDR1 LNHDA and CDR2 SQIVND (reference sequence). The CDR3 contains 15 residues. This chain's CDR3 is CASSFGQGTYQPQHF. The CDR3 DNA sequence: TGTGCCAGTAGTTTCGGACAGGGCACCTATCAGCCCCAGCATTTT.